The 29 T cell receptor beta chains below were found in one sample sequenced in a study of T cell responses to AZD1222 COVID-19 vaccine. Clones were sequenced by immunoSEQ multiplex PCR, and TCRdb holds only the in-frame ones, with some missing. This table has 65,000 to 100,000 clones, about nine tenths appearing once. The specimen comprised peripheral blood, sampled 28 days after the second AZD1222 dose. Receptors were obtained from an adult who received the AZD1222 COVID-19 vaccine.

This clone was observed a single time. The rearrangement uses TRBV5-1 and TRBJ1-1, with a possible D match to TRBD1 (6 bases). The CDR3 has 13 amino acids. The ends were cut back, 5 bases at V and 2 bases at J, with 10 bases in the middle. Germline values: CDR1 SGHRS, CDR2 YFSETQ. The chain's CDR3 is CASRAGVNTEAFF. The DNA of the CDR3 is TGCGCCAGCAGAGCAGGGGTAAACACTGAAGCTTTCTTT.

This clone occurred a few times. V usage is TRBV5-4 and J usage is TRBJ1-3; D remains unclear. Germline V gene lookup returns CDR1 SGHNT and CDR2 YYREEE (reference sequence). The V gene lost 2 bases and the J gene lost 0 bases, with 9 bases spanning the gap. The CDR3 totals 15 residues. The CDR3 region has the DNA TGTGCCAGCAGCTTTCCCCGTATCTCTGGAAACACCATATATTTT. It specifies CASSFPRISGNTIYF.

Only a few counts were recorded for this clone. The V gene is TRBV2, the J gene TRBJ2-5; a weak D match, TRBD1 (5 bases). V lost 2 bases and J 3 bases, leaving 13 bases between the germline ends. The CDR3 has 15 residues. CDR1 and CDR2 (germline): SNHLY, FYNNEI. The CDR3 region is CASSELWQGEETQYF. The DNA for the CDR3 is TGTGCCAGCAGTGAACTCTGGCAGGGCGAAGAGACCCAGTACTTC. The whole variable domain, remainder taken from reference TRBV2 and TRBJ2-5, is EPEVTQTPSHQVTQMGQEVILRCVPISNHLYFYWYRQILGQKVEFLVSFYNNEISEKSEIFDDQFSVERPDGSNFTLKIRSTKLEDSAMYFCASSELWQGEETQYFGPGTRLLVL.

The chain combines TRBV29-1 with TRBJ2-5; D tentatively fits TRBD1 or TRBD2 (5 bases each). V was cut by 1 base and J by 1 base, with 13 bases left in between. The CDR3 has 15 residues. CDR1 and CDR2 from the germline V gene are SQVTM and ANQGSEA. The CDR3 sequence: CSVEGDPRRQETQYF. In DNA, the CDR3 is TGCAGCGTTGAAGGGGACCCCCGACGCCAAGAGACCCAGTACTTC. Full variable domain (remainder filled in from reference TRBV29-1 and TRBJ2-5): SAVISQKPSRDICQRGTSLTIQCQVDSQVTMMFWYRQQPGQSLTLIATANQGSEATYESGFVIDKFPISRPNLTFSTLTVSNMSPEDSSIYLCSVEGDPRRQETQYFGPGTRLLVL.

The CDR3 spells CASSLGGAYQPQHF. CDR3 sequence (DNA): TGTGCCAGCAGCTTGGGGGGGGCCTATCAGCCCCAGCATTTT. The genes are TRBV5-8 and TRBJ1-5; weak D call: TRBD1 (6 bases). There are 14 residues in the CDR3. Trimming removed 0 bases from V and 5 bases from J, with 9 bases in between. Germline V gene data show CDR1 as SGHTS and CDR2 as YDEGEE.

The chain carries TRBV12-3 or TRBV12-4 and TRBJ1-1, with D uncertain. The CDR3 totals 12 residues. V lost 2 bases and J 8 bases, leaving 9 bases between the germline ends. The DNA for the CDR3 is TGTGCCAGCAGTTTAATCGGCGGCGAAGCTTTCTTT. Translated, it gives CASSLIGGEAFF.

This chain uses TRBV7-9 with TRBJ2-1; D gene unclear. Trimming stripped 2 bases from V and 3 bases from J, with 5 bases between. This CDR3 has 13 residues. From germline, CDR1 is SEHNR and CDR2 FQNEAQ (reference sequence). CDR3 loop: CASSLIGYNEQFF. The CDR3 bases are TGTGCCAGCAGCTTAATCGGCTACAATGAGCAGTTCTTC.

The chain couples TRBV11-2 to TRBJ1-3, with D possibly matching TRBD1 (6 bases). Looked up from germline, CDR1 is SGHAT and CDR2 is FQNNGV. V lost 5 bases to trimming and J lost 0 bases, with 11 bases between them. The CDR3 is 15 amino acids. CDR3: CASSLRGVSGNTIYF. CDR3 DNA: TGTGCCAGCAGCCTAAGGGGGGTCTCTGGAAACACCATATATTTT. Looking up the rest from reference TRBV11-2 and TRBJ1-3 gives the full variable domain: EAGVAQSPRYKIIEKRQSVAFWCNPISGHATLYWYQQILGQGPKLLIQFQNNGVVDDSQLPKDRFSAERLKGVDSTLKIQPAKLEDSAVYLCASSLRGVSGNTIYFGEGSWLTVV.

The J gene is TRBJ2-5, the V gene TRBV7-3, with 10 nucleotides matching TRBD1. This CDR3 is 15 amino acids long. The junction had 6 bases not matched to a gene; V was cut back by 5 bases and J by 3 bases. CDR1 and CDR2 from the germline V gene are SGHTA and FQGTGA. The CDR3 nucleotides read TGTGCCAGCAGCCAAACCGGGACAGGGGAAGAGACCCAGTACTTC. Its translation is CASSQTGTGEETQYF.

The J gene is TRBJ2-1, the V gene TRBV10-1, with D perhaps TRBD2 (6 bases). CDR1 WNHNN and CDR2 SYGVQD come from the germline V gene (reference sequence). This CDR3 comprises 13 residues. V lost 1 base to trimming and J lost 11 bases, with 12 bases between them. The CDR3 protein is CASSEFLEGKQFF. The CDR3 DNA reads TGCGCCAGCAGTGAGTTCCTGGAGGGGAAGCAGTTCTTC.

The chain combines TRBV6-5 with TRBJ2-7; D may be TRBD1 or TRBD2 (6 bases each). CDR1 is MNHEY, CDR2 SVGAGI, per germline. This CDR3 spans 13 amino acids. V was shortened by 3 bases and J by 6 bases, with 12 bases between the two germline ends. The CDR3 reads CASSYNREAEQYF. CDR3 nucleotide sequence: TGTGCCAGCAGTTATAACAGGGAGGCCGAGCAGTACTTC.

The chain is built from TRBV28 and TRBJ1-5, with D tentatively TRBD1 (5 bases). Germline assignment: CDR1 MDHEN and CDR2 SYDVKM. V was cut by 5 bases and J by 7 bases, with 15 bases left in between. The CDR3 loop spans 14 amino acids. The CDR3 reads CASSAPGGGQPQHF. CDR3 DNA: TGTGCCAGCAGTGCCCCCGGGGGAGGACAGCCCCAGCATTTT. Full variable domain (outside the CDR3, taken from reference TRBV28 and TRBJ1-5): DVKVTQSSRYLVKRTGEKVFLECVQDMDHENMFWYRQDPGLGLRLIYFSYDVKMKEKGDIPEGYSVSREKKERFSLILESASTNQTSMYLCASSAPGGGQPQHFGDGTRLSIL.

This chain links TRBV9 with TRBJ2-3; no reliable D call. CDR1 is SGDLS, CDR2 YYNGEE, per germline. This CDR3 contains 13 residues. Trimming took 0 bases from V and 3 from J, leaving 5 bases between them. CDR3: CASSVATTDTQYF. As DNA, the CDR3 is TGTGCCAGCAGCGTAGCTACAACAGATACGCAGTATTTT.

DNA of the CDR3: TGTGCCAGCAGTCCCAGCGGGGAGACCTACAATGAGCAGTTCTTC. Its translation is CASSPSGETYNEQFF. V gene TRBV6-1 combines with J gene TRBJ2-1; 7 nucleotides align to TRBD2. V shed 5 bases, J shed 2 bases, and the junction held 6 bases outside the gene matches. This CDR3 comprises 15 residues. The germline V gene encodes CDR1 MNHNS and CDR2 SASEGT.

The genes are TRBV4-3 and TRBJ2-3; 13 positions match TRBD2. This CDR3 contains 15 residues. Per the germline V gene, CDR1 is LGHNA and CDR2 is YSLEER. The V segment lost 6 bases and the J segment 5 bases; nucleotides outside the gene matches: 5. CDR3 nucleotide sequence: TGCGCCAGCAGTCGGACTAGCGGGAGTGGAGATACGCAGTATTTT. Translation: CASSRTSGSGDTQYF.

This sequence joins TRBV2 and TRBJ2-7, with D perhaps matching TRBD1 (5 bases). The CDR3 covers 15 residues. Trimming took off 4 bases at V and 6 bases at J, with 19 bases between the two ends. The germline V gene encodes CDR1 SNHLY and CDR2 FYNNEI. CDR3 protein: CASSVQALSYSEQYF. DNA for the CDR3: TGTGCCAGCAGTGTACAGGCCCTCTCTTACTCCGAGCAGTACTTC.

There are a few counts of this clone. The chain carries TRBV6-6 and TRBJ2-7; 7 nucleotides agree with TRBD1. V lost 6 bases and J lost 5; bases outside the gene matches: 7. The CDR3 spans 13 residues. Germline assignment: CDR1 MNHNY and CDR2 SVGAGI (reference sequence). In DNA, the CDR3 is TGTGCCAGCAGGCAGGACAGGCCACACGAGCAGTACTTC. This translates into CASRQDRPHEQYF.

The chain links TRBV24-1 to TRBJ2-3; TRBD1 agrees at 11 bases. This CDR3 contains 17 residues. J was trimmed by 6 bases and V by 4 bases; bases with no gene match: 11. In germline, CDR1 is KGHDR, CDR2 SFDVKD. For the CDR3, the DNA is TGTGCCACCAGTGACCCCACGGGACAGGGGGGCGTGGATACGCAGTATTTT. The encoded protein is CATSDPTGQGGVDTQYF.

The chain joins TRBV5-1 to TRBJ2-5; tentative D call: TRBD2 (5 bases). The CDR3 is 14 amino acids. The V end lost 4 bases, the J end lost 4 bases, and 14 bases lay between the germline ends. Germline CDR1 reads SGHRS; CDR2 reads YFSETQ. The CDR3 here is CASSDPAGRETQYF. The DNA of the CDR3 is TGCGCCAGCAGCGACCCCGCGGGCCGAGAGACCCAGTACTTC.

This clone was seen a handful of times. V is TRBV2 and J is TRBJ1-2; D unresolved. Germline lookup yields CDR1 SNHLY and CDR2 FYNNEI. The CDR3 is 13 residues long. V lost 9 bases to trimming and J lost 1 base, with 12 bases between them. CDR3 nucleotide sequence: TGTGCCAGTAGTACATCGTTTAACTATGGCTACACCTTC. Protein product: CASSTSFNYGYTF.

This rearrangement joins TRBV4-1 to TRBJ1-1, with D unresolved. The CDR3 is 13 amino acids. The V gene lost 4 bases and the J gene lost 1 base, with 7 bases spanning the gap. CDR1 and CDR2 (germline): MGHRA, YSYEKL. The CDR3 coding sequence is TGCGCCAGCAGCCCCCCTCAGAACACTGAAGCTTTCTTT. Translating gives CASSPPQNTEAFF.

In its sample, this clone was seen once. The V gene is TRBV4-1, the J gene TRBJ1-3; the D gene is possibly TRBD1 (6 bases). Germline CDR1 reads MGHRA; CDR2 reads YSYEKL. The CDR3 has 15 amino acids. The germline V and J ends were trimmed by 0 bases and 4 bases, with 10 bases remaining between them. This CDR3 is CASSQDRTEGNTIYF. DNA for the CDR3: TGCGCCAGCAGCCAAGACAGGACAGAAGGAAACACCATATATTTT.

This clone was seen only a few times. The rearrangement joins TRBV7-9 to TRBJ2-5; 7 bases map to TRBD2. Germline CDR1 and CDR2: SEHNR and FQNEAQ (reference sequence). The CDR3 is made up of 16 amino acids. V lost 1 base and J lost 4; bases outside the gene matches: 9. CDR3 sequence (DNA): TGTGCCAGCAGCTTAGTAGGACTAGGCTTAGGAGAGACCCAGTACTTC. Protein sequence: CASSLVGLGLGETQYF.

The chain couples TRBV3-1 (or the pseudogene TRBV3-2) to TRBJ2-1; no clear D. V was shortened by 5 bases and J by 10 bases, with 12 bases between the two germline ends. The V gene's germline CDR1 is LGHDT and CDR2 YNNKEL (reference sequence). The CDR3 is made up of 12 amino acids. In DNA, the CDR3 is TGTGCCAGCAGCGTTTTAAGAGGAGAGCAGTTCTTC. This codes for CASSVLRGEQFF.

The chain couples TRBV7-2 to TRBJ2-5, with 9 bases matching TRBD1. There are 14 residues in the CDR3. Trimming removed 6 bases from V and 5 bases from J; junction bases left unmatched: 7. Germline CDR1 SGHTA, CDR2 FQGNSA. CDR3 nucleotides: TGTGCCAGCAGACACAGGGGGCTAGGGGAGACCCAGTACTTC. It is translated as CASRHRGLGETQYF.

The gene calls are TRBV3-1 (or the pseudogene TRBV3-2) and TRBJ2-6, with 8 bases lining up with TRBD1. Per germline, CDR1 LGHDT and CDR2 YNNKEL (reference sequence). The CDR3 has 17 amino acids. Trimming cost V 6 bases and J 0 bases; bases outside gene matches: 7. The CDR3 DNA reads TGTGCCAGCAGGAGCGGACAGGGTTTCTCTGGGGCCAACGTCCTGACTTTC. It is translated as CASRSGQGFSGANVLTF.

The CDR3 protein is CSVELAAAFF. In DNA, the CDR3 is TGCAGCGTTGAATTGGCAGCCGCTTTCTTT. The gene calls are TRBV29-1 and TRBJ1-1; D not resolved. The germline V gene encodes CDR1 SQVTM and CDR2 ANQGSEA. This CDR3 has 10 amino acids. Trimming pared 2 bases from V and 11 bases from J, leaving 9 bases between.

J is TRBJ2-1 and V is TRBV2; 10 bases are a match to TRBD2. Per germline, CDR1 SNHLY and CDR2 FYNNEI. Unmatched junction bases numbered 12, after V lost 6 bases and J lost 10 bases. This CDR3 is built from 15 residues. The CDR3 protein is CASRVSGRALGEQFF. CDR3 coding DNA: TGTGCCAGCAGGGTAAGCGGGAGGGCCCTCGGGGAGCAGTTCTTC.

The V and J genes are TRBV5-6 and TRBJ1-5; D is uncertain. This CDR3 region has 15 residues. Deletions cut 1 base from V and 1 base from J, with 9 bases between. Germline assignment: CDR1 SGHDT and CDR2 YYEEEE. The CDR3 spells CASSLFLGSNQPQHF. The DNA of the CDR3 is TGTGCCAGCAGCTTGTTCTTAGGGAGCAATCAGCCCCAGCATTTT. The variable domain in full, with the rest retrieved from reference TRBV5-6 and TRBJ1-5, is DAGVTQSPTHLIKTRGQQVTLRCSPKSGHDTVSWYQQALGQGPQFIFQYYEEEERQRGNFPDRFSGHQFPNYSSELNVNALLLGDSALYLCASSLFLGSNQPQHFGDGTRLSIL.